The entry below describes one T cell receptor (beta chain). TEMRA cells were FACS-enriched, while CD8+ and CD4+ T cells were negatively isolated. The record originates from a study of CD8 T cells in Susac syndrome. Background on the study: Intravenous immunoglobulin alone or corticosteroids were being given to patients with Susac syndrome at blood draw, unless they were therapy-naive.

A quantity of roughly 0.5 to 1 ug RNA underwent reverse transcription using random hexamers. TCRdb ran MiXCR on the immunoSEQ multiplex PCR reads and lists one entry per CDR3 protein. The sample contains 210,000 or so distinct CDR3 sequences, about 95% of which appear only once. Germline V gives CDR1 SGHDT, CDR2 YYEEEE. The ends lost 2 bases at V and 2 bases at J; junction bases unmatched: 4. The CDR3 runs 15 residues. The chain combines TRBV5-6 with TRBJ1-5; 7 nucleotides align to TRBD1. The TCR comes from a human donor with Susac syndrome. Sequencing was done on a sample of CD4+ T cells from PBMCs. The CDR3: CASSLGTVGNQPQHF. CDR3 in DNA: TGTGCCAGCAGCTTAGGGACAGTCGGCAATCAGCCCCAGCATTTT.